Included here is one TCR beta chain sequence, with context. What this receptor recognizes is not known. No base qualities exist here, and no much larger clone lies one base off it. The data were taken from a study of blood T cell repertoires in COVID-19 (dated by TCRdb to the early 2020s). At the level of the whole study: Samples from collaborators originated in the United States, Italy and Spain and spanned both the acute and convalescent phases of COVID-19. The prospective study material was composed of cDNA or gDNA derived from T cells, B-cell-depleted T cells, or PBMCs. The dataset comprised deeply sampled blood TCRbeta repertoires from subjects exposed to, actively infected with, or recovered from COVID-19. The repertoires were made available in a free public database intended to serve as a resource for research on the immune response to SARS-CoV-2. The samples were drawn from two sources: the first 160 participants of the ongoing ImmuneRACE study, and fewer than 1,500 subjects contributed by 6 global collaborators. Sample metadata almost always included a de-identified subject ID, COVID-19 status, age in years and sex. Where HLA class I and class II types were available, the types were taken from metadata supplied by the sample provider, not from assay-based typing.

TCRbeta CDR3 regions were amplified from genomic DNA using the immunoSEQ Assay, a bias-controlled multiplex PCR. Under the source paper's analysis protocol: Within the assay, amplification of reference gene primers was used to estimate how many nucleated cells each sample contained. Sequence reads were collapsed and filtered to measure the absolute abundance of every unique TCRbeta CDR3 rearrangement. For each sample, productive Simpson clonality was calculated as the square root of Simpson's diversity index across productive rearrangements. Imported from immuneACCESS, the table was reduced by TCRdb to in-frame sequences with V and J called. These copies leave out some clones; in studies compared against another copy, an unresolved V gene accounts for under half, and the cause of the remainder is not known. That table supplies the V and J calls and clone size; D and trimming were determined from the DNA. The sample yields some 350,000 clones; about 90% were counted once. Under 6% of the sample is held by the ten biggest clonotypes.

In the prospective study, participants were about 18 to 95 years old, resided in about two dozen geographic areas of the United States, and were enrolled through a virtual design. Cohort assignment in the prospective study relied on participant-reported clinical history from a screening survey and a study questionnaire. For ImmuneRACE Cohort 3, a participant was defined as recovered based on two consecutive negative NP/OP PCR tests, clearance by a healthcare professional, or resolution of symptoms. In the prospective study, whole blood, serum and a nasopharyngeal or oropharyngeal swab were collected from each participant by mobile phlebotomists. Additional blood draws and questionnaires over a roughly two-month period could optionally be provided by prospective study participants. Before DNA extraction, prospective study blood samples were shipped either frozen or at room temperature. The CDR3, cysteine through phenylalanine, is 14 amino acids long. This entry keeps only the CDR3 DNA: 42 bases, framed from base 1.

Paper-wide results and their limitations: The amount of clinical and demographic metadata varied by source and participant and was provided uncurated.

Source material: PBMCs or T cells enriched from blood (not recorded which). The V and J genes are TRBV21-1 and TRBJ1-1. TRBV21-1 is a pseudogene locus. The TCR comes from a man between 25 and 39 years old who had recovered from COVID-19. The nucleotides read TGTGCCAGCACCCGCGGTCAGACGAACACTGAAGCTTTCTTT. Its product reads: CASTRGQTNTEAFF.